This TCR beta chain derives from a study of cytomegalovirus exposure and HLA in healthy donors. The CDR3 totals 15 residues. Germline CDR1 reads KGHSH; CDR2 reads LQKENI. The V gene end was trimmed by 4 bases and the J gene end by 9 bases; junction bases not matched to a gene: 7. The PCR used 60 Vbeta and 13 Jbeta primers. The table came from immunoSEQ multiplex PCR; TCRdb's copy has only in-frame clones and leaves some out. The sample lists 240,000 or so clones, 81% occurring once. The receptor was isolated from a woman aged 55-75 years in good health and CMV-seropositive. The sequenced material came from PBMCs. This chain joins TRBV18 and TRBJ2-1, with 12 bases matching TRBD2. CDR3 region: CASSLGLAGRSEQFF. DNA of the CDR3: TGTGCCAGCTCACTCGGACTAGCGGGACGGTCTGAGCAGTTCTTC.